These 3 T cell receptor beta chains originate from one sample sequenced in a study of response to subunit inactivated influenza vaccine. MiXCR, applied by TCRdb to the RT-PCR reads, yields one record per CDR3 protein. Here the sample spans about 780,000 distinct CDR3 sequences, less than 20% being singletons. Source: PBMCs from blood, taken about 5 days after vaccination. All receptors derive from a man over 45 who received an inactivated influenza vaccine.

This chain connects TRBV7-2 to TRBJ2-3; D is uncertain. From germline, CDR1 is SGHTA and CDR2 FQGNSA. Deletions cut 0 bases from V and 2 bases from J, with 15 bases between. This CDR3 has 17 amino acids. In DNA form, the CDR3 reads TGTGCCAGCAGCTTAGCTTGGCCCCCTCGGAACACAGATACGCAGTATTTT. This sequence encodes CASSLAWPPRNTDTQYF.

This clonotype appeared many times. The chain links TRBV4-3 to TRBJ2-1, with 9 bases fitting TRBD2. This CDR3 has 18 amino acids. The V gene's germline CDR1 is LGHNA and CDR2 YSLEER. J was trimmed by 0 bases and V by 0 bases; bases with no gene match: 6. CDR3 loop: CASSQEPSGIGSYNEQFF. The CDR3 DNA is TGCGCCAGCAGCCAAGAACCTAGCGGGATAGGCTCCTACAATGAGCAGTTCTTC.

The rearrangement joins TRBV6-2 or TRBV6-3 to TRBJ2-1; either TRBD1 or TRBD2 may supply D (6 bases each). V was pared by 6 bases and J by 7 bases, with 22 bases between. The CDR3 is made up of 16 amino acids. Germline CDR1 and CDR2: MNHEY and SVGEGT. CDR3 in DNA: TGTGCCAGCAGACCCCGCGGGACACCGAGTGTAAATGAGCAGTTCTTC. This gives the protein CASRPRGTPSVNEQFF.